The 10 T cell receptor beta chains below were found in one sample sequenced in a study of human T cells and chemical hapten exposure. Someone pulled total RNA out of unfractionated whole blood. TCRdb processed the 5' RACE reads anew with MiXCR; each CDR3 protein has one entry. The table has about 140,000 distinct CDR3 sequences, about 4.3% seen once. The receptors come from a female donor in good health.

This clonotype has a single count. This may come from a read error, since a much larger clone is one base off. The chain recombines TRBV7-2 with TRBJ1-6, with TRBD1 identical over 8 bases. The CDR3 runs to 15 residues. Germline V gene data show CDR1 as SGHTA and CDR2 as FQGNSA. V lost 4 bases to trimming and J lost 13 bases; unmatched junction nucleotides: 12. The CDR3 bases are TGTGCCAGCAGCTCAACAGGGGGGGACTACTCTCCCCTCCACTTT. The encoded protein is CASSSTGGDYSPLHF.

This clonotype has at least ten counts. In DNA, the CDR3 is TGTGCCAGCAGCGTCCCGGGGACAGGGGGCTTGACTAATGAAAAACTGTTTTTT. It specifies CASSVPGTGGLTNEKLFF. The chain combines TRBV21-1 with TRBJ1-4; TRBD1 is the table's D call, not checked against the DNA. TRBV21-1 is marked as a pseudogene. The CDR3 has 18 amino acids.

This clonotype has at least ten counts. The gene calls are TRBV7-8 and TRBJ2-5; D remains ambiguous. Germline V gives CDR1 SGHVS, CDR2 FQNEAQ. With 1 base removed from V and 2 bases from J, the gap between germline ends came to 8 bases. There are 14 residues in the CDR3. As DNA, the CDR3 is TGTGCCAGCAGCTTAGAAGAATTACAAGAGACCCAGTACTTC. Amino acids: CASSLEELQETQYF.

This clonotype has a handful of counts. The chain joins TRBV15 to TRBJ1-5; no clear D. CDR3 length equals 15 residues. Germline V CDR1 and CDR2: LNHNV, YYDKDF (reference sequence). The V end lost 7 bases, the J end lost 4 bases, and 17 bases lay between the germline ends. In nucleotides, the CDR3 is TGTGCCACCACTAGCGGCAGGCGGGCTAATCAGCCCCAGCATTTT. It specifies CATTSGRRANQPQHF.

Many counts were recorded for this clonotype. The chain recombines TRBV3-1 with TRBJ2-7; no clear D. This CDR3 is 11 amino acids long. The V end was cut by 0 bases, the J end by 7 bases, with 4 bases between. Germline values: CDR1 LGHDT, CDR2 YNNKEL (reference sequence). The CDR3 region is CASSQDLEQYF. In nucleotides, the CDR3 is TGTGCCAGCAGCCAAGACCTAGAGCAGTACTTC.

There are many counts of this clonotype. The V call is TRBV6-6, the J call TRBJ2-7; a possible D gene is TRBD1 (5 bases). CDR1 and CDR2 from the germline V gene are MNHNY and SVGAGI (reference sequence). This CDR3 spans 14 amino acids. V shed 6 bases and J shed 2 bases, with 14 bases lying between them. CDR3 residues: CASSTQGSTYEQYF. The CDR3 DNA reads TGTGCCAGCAGCACGCAGGGTTCCACCTACGAGCAGTACTTC.

This clonotype was found many times. The gene calls are TRBV3-1 and TRBJ1-2; D unresolved. CDR3 length: 13 residues. Germline V lookup: CDR1 LGHDT, CDR2 YNNKEL (reference sequence). V gave up 3 bases and J gave up 8 bases, with 13 bases separating them. CDR3 DNA sequence: TGTGCCAGCAGCCAGCAAGGCAGTAGAGGCTACACCTTC. Translating gives CASSQQGSRGYTF. The full variable domain, its missing parts supplied by reference TRBV3-1 and TRBJ1-2, is DTAVSQTPKYLVTQMGNDKSIKCEQNLGHDTMYWYKQDSKKFLKIMFSYNNKELIINETVPNRFSPKSPDKAHLNLHINSLELGDSAVYFCASSQQGSRGYTFGSGTRLTVV.

This clonotype occurred many times. This chain connects TRBV11-1 to TRBJ2-2, with a tentative D call TRBD2 (6 bases). Trimming removed 0 bases at V and 4 bases at J, with 9 bases between. CDR3 length equals 15 residues. The germline CDR1 and CDR2 sequences are SGHAT and FQDESV (reference sequence). Here the CDR3 reads CASSLAGTSTGELFF. CDR3 nucleotide sequence: TGTGCCAGCAGCTTAGCGGGGACTTCCACCGGGGAGCTGTTTTTT.

This clonotype was picked up a small number of times. The chain employs TRBV20-1 and TRBJ1-4; D is possibly TRBD1 (5 bases). Trimming pared 4 bases from V and 7 bases from J, leaving 7 bases between. Germline-derived CDR1 and CDR2 are DFQATT and SNEGSKA (reference sequence). The CDR3 has 11 residues. The CDR3 bases are TGCAGTGCTAAAAGGGGTGAAAAACTGTTTTTT. Translated: CSAKRGEKLFF.

This clonotype was detected only a few times. The gene calls are TRBV7-2 and TRBJ1-2, with 7 positions matching TRBD1. V trimming: 4 bases; J trimming: 1 base; junction bases outside the gene matches: 6. The CDR3 covers 15 residues. Germline CDR1 is SGHTA and CDR2 is FQGNSA. The CDR3 sequence: CASSSRTGCNYGYTF. The CDR3 bases are TGTGCCAGCAGCTCCCGGACAGGTTGTAACTATGGCTACACCTTC.